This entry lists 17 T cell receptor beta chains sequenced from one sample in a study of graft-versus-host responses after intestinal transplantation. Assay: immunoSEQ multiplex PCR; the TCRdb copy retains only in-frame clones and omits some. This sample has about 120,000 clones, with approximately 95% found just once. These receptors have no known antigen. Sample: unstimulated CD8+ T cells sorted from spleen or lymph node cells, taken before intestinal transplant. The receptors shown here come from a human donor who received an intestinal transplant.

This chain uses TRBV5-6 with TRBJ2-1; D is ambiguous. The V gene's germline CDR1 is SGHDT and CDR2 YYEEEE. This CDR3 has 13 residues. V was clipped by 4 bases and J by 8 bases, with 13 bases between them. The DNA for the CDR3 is TGTGCCAGCAGCCCAGGACCGCGAGATGAGCAGTTCTTC. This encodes CASSPGPRDEQFF.

CDR3 DNA sequence: TGTGCCAGCAGCGTAGTGGGGGGACCCGGCATCTACGAGCAGTACTTC. Protein product: CASSVVGGPGIYEQYF. The chain recombines TRBV9 with TRBJ2-7, with D possibly matching TRBD2 (6 bases). Trimming removed 0 bases at V and 3 bases at J, with 16 bases between. This CDR3 has 16 amino acids. Germline CDR1 reads SGDLS; CDR2 reads YYNGEE.

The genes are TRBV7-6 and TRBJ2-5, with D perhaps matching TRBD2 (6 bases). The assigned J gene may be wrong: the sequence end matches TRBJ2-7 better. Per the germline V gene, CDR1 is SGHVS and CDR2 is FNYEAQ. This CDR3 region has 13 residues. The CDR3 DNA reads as TGTGCCAGCAGCTCGGGAGCGGCCTACGAGCAGTACTTC. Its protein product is CASSSGAAYEQYF.

CDR3 amino acids: CASSVVKLTGTSVYNEQFF. CDR3 DNA sequence: TGTGCCAGCAGTGTCGTCAAACTCACCGGGACTAGCGTCTACAATGAGCAGTTCTTC. The chain uses TRBV28 and TRBJ2-1; 10 bases align to TRBD2. Trimming removed 5 bases from V and 3 bases from J; junction bases left unmatched: 16. Germline V gene lookup returns CDR1 MDHEN and CDR2 SYDVKM. The length of the CDR3 is 19 residues. The whole variable domain, remainder taken from reference TRBV28 and TRBJ2-1, is DVKVTQSSRYLVKRTGEKVFLECVQDMDHENMFWYRQDPGLGLRLIYFSYDVKMKEKGDIPEGYSVSREKKERFSLILESASTNQTSMYLCASSVVKLTGTSVYNEQFFGPGTRLTVL.

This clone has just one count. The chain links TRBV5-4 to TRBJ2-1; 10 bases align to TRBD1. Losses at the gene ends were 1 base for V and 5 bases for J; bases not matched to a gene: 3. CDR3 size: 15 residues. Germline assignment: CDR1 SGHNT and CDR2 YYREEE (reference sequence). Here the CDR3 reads CASSLWDRGHNEQFF. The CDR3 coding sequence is TGTGCCAGCAGCTTGTGGGACAGGGGACACAATGAGCAGTTCTTC.

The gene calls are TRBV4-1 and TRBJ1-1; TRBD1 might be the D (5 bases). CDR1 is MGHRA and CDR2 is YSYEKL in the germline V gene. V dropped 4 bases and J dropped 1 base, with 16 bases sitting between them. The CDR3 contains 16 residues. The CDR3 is CASSPYPGRENTEAFF. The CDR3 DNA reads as TGCGCCAGCAGCCCATACCCGGGACGGGAGAACACTGAAGCTTTCTTT.

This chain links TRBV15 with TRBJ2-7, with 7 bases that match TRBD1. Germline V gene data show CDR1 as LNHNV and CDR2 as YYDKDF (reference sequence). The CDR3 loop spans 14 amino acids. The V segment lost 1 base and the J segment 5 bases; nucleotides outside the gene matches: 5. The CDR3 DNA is TGTGCCACCAGCAGAGTCCAGGGGGTGGACGAGCAGTACTTC. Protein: CATSRVQGVDEQYF. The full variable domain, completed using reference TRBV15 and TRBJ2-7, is DAMVIQNPRYQVTQFGKPVTLSCSQTLNHNVMYWYQQKSSQAPKLLFHYYDKDFNNEADTPDNFQSRRPNTSFCFLDIRSPGLGDTAMYLCATSRVQGVDEQYFGPGTRLTVT.

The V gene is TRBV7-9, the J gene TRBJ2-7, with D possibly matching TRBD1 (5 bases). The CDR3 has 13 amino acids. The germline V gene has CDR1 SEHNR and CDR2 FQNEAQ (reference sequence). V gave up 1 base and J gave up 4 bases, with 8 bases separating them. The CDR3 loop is CASSLGQIYEQYF. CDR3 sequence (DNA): TGTGCCAGCAGCTTAGGACAGATATACGAGCAGTACTTC.

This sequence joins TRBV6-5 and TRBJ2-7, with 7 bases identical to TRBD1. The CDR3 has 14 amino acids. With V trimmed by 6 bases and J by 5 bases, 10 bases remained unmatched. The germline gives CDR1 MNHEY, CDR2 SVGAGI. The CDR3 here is CASSQTTGPHEQYF. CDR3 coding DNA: TGTGCCAGCAGCCAGACGACAGGGCCCCACGAGCAGTACTTC.

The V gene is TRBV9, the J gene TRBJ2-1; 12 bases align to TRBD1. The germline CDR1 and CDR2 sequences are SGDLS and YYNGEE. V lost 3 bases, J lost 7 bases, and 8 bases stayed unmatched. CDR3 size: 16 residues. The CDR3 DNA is TGTGCCAGCAGCGAGCGGGACAGGGGGCAGGTTAATGAGCAGTTCTTC. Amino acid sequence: CASSERDRGQVNEQFF.

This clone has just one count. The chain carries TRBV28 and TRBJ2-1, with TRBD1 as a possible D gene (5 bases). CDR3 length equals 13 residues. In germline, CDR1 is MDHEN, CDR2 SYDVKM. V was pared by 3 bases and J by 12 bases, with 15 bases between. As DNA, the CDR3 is TGTGCCAGCAGTTTTAGAATAGGGGATGTGCAGTTCTTC. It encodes CASSFRIGDVQFF. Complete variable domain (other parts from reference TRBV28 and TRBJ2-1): DVKVTQSSRYLVKRTGEKVFLECVQDMDHENMFWYRQDPGLGLRLIYFSYDVKMKEKGDIPEGYSVSREKKERFSLILESASTNQTSMYLCASSFRIGDVQFFGPGTRLTVL.

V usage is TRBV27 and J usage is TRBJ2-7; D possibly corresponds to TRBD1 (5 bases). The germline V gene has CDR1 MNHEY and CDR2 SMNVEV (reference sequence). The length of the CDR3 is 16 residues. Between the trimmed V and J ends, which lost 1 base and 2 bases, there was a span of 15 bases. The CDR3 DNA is TGTGCCAGCAGTTTATTTGGTTTGGCAGGGCCCTACGAGCAGTACTTC. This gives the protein CASSLFGLAGPYEQYF.

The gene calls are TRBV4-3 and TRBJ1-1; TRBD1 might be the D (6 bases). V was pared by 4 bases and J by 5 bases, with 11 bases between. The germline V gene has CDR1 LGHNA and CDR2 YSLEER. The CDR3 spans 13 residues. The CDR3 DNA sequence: TGCGCCAGCAGCCGGACAGAAGGAACTGAAGCTTTCTTT. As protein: CASSRTEGTEAFF.

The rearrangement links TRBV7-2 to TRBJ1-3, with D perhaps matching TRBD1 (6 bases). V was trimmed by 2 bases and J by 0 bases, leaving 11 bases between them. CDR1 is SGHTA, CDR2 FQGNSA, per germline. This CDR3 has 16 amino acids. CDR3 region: CASSLIQGYSGNTIYF. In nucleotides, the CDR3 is TGTGCCAGCAGCTTAATACAGGGATACTCTGGAAACACCATATATTTT.

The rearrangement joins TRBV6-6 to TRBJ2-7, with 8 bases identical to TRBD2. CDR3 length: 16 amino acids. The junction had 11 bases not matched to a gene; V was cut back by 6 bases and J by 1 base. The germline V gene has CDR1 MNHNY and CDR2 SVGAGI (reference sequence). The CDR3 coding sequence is TGTGCCAGCAGCGACGGACCTGCTAGCGGGTCCTACGAGCAGTACTTC. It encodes CASSDGPASGSYEQYF.

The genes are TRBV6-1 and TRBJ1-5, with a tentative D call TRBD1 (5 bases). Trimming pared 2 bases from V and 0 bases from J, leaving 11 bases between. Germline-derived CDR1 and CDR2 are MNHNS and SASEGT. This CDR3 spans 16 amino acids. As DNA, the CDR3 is TGTGCCAGCAGTGAAATAGGGGCGTATAGCAATCAGCCCCAGCATTTT. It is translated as CASSEIGAYSNQPQHF.

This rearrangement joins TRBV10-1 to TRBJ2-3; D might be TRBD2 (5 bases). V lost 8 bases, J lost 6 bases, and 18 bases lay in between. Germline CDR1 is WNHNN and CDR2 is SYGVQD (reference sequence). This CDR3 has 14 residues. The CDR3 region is CASSDPGSPDTQYF. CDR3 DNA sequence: TGCGCCAGCTCTGACCCTGGGAGTCCGGATACGCAGTATTTT.